This entry lists 23 T cell receptor beta chains sequenced from one sample in a study of siplizumab effects on memory and regulatory T cells. Sequenced by immunoSEQ multiplex PCR; TCRdb stores in-frame clones only, minus some. This sample has tens of thousands of clones, with approximately 82% found just once. Specimen: memory CD4+ T cells sorted from blood. The receptor set was obtained from a human donor in good health.

This chain joins TRBV5-1 and TRBJ2-3, with D perhaps matching TRBD1 (6 bases). Trimming took off 3 bases at V and 0 bases at J, with 14 bases between the two ends. CDR3 size: 16 residues. Germline CDR1 and CDR2: SGHRS and YFSETQ. CDR3 amino acids: CASSYLRGSSTDTQYF. In DNA form, the CDR3 reads TGCGCCAGCAGCTACCTCAGGGGATCTAGCACAGATACGCAGTATTTT.

The chain combines TRBV11-3 with TRBJ2-4; perhaps TRBD2 as D (5 bases). This CDR3 has 13 amino acids. Trimming took 5 bases from V and 9 from J, leaving 14 bases between them. Germline CDR1 is SGHNT and CDR2 is YENEEA. The CDR3 DNA reads as TGTGCCAGCAGCCGAAATTGGGAGAGCATTCAGTACTTC. It codes for CASSRNWESIQYF.

This clone came up once. The chain combines TRBV6-1 with TRBJ2-2; D is uncertain. Deletions cut 7 bases from V and 1 base from J, with 10 bases between. The CDR3 is made up of 14 amino acids. Germline loops: CDR1 MNHNS, CDR2 SASEGT. CDR3: CASIGRGNTGELFF. The CDR3 DNA reads TGTGCCAGCATTGGGCGAGGGAACACCGGGGAGCTGTTTTTT.

The chain employs TRBV2 and TRBJ1-2; no reliable D call. Germline V gene lookup returns CDR1 SNHLY and CDR2 FYNNEI. The CDR3 extends over 11 amino acids. V lost 3 bases, J lost 7 bases, and 6 bases lay in between. The CDR3 region is CASSESGGYTF. DNA of the CDR3: TGTGCCAGCAGTGAGAGTGGTGGCTACACCTTC.

The chain links TRBV5-8 to TRBJ1-5, with no clear D. Per the germline V gene, CDR1 is SGHTS and CDR2 is YDEGEE. Trimming left V 0 bases short and J 3 bases short, with 16 bases between. The CDR3 runs 17 residues. The CDR3 nucleotides are TGTGCCAGCAGCTTGGGGCCCCTGACATTGGACAATCAGCCCCAGCATTTT. Protein: CASSLGPLTLDNQPQHF.

V gene TRBV5-1 combines with J gene TRBJ2-3, with 8 positions matching TRBD2. V was pared by 4 bases and J by 2 bases, with 12 bases of the junction left unmatched. This CDR3 is built from 17 residues. CDR1 is SGHRS and CDR2 is YFSETQ in the germline V gene. CDR3 in amino acids: CASSPTDAGGITDTQYF. CDR3 sequence (DNA): TGCGCCAGCAGCCCAACTGATGCGGGGGGAATCACAGATACGCAGTATTTT.

This rearrangement joins TRBV30 to TRBJ1-5, with D possibly being TRBD1 (5 bases). The ends were cut back, 2 bases at V and 0 bases at J, with 11 bases in the middle. Germline-derived CDR1 and CDR2 are GTSNPN and SVGIG (reference sequence). The CDR3 runs 15 residues. The CDR3 DNA is TGTGCCTGGAGTCTACAGGAGGATAGCAATCAGCCCCAGCATTTT. Amino acid sequence: CAWSLQEDSNQPQHF.

This rearrangement joins TRBV6-1 to TRBJ1-5; 10 nucleotides match TRBD1. Germline V gene lookup returns CDR1 MNHNS and CDR2 SASEGT. Germline trimming cut 4 bases from V and 3 bases from J; bases unmatched to any gene: 12. This CDR3 contains 18 residues. This CDR3 is CASSGGTGEMIINQPQHF. The CDR3 DNA sequence: TGTGCCAGCAGTGGAGGGACAGGGGAAATGATAATCAATCAGCCCCAGCATTTT.

CDR3 sequence: CASSPEGGLNTEAFF. The CDR3 nucleotides read TGTGCCAGCAGCCCCGAGGGGGGGCTTAACACTGAAGCTTTCTTT. J is TRBJ1-1 and V is TRBV7-9, with D possibly TRBD1 on 6 matching bases. CDR1 SEHNR and CDR2 FQNEAQ come from the germline V gene (reference sequence). The CDR3 contains 15 residues. V was trimmed by 5 bases and J by 2 bases, leaving 15 bases between them.

The chain joins TRBV18 to TRBJ1-5; a possible D gene is TRBD1 (6 bases). The V end was cut by 5 bases, the J end by 0 bases, with 8 bases between. The germline V gene has CDR1 KGHSH and CDR2 LQKENI. This CDR3 region has 14 residues. This CDR3 reads CASSEQGSNQPQHF. CDR3 nucleotides: TGTGCCAGCTCAGAACAGGGTAGCAATCAGCCCCAGCATTTT.

The chain carries TRBV2 and TRBJ2-2; no definite D call. The CDR3 has 11 amino acids. Germline values: CDR1 SNHLY, CDR2 FYNNEI. Between the trimmed V and J ends, which lost 5 bases and 8 bases, there was a span of 6 bases. The CDR3 loop is CASSLRGELFF. DNA for the CDR3: TGTGCCAGCAGTCTCCGGGGGGAGCTGTTTTTT.

The CDR3 is CAWSASRAYEQYF. CDR3 nucleotide sequence: TGTGCCTGGAGTGCCTCCCGCGCATACGAGCAGTACTTC. The genes are TRBV30 and TRBJ2-7; D gene uncertain. V lost 1 base and J lost 4, with 11 bases in between. Per germline, CDR1 GTSNPN and CDR2 SVGIG (reference sequence). This CDR3 contains 13 residues.

Regarding this clone: Mismatch with germline at one junction end may stem from a read error. The J gene is TRBJ1-4, the V gene TRBV28; D is uncertain. CDR1 MDHEN and CDR2 SYDVKM come from the germline V gene. CDR3 length: 12 residues. The CDR3 sequence is CASGLTNEKLFF. The CDR3 DNA reads TGTGCCAGCGGTTTGACTAATGAAAAACTGTTTTTT.

This chain links TRBV18 with TRBJ2-7; 10 bases line up with TRBD1. V gave up 4 bases and J gave up 4 bases; unmatched junction bases: 7. From germline, CDR1 is KGHSH and CDR2 LQKENI. The CDR3 contains 15 residues. The CDR3 loop reads CASSRGTGDEYEQYF. CDR3 sequence (DNA): TGTGCCAGCTCACGCGGGACAGGGGACGAATACGAGCAGTACTTC.

There are a few counts of this clone. The V call is TRBV7-9, the J call TRBJ1-1; D is uncertain. CDR1 and CDR2 from the germline V gene are SEHNR and FQNEAQ (reference sequence). The CDR3 has 13 residues. Trimming cost V 5 bases and J 3 bases, with 10 bases left between them. The CDR3 sequence is CASSLQRDTEAFF. CDR3 bases: TGTGCCAGCAGCCTCCAGCGTGACACTGAAGCTTTCTTT.

The chain carries TRBV5-6 and TRBJ1-2, with no clear D. CDR1 is SGHDT and CDR2 is YYEEEE in the germline V gene. Trimming stripped 0 bases from V and 0 bases from J, with 6 bases between. This CDR3 spans 14 amino acids. As DNA, the CDR3 is TGTGCCAGCAGCTTGGGGGCTGCTAACTATGGCTACACCTTC. It yields the protein CASSLGAANYGYTF.

This clone was detected only a few times. The chain is built from TRBV6-6 and TRBJ1-3, with D unclear. The V gene lost 2 bases and the J gene lost 0 bases, with 11 bases spanning the gap. Germline V gene lookup returns CDR1 MNHNY and CDR2 SVGAGI (reference sequence). There are 16 residues in the CDR3. DNA for the CDR3: TGTGCCAGCAGTTACATGCAGAGGACCTCTGGAAACACCATATATTTT. Translating gives CASSYMQRTSGNTIYF.

The V gene is TRBV11-2, the J gene TRBJ1-4; D unresolved. V shed 4 bases and J shed 0 bases, with 9 bases lying between them. The CDR3 contains 15 residues. The germline V gene encodes CDR1 SGHAT and CDR2 FQNNGV. The CDR3 loop is CASSSRPATNEKLFF. As DNA, the CDR3 is TGTGCCAGCAGCTCTAGGCCCGCAACTAATGAAAAACTGTTTTTT.

The chain employs TRBV19 and TRBJ1-6; maybe TRBD1 (6 bases). The CDR3 runs to 13 residues. Per the germline V gene, CDR1 is LNHDA and CDR2 is SQIVND (reference sequence). Trimming stripped 9 bases from V and 7 bases from J, with 13 bases between. This chain's CDR3 is CASSDRWNSPLHF. The DNA of the CDR3 is TGTGCCAGCAGCGACAGGTGGAATTCACCCCTCCACTTT.

This clone occurred once. J is TRBJ2-7 and V is TRBV7-2; D gene uncertain. The CDR3 extends over 13 amino acids. Germline V gene data show CDR1 as SGHTA and CDR2 as FQGNSA. V was trimmed by 4 bases and J by 2 bases, leaving 9 bases between them. DNA for the CDR3: TGTGCCAGCAGCTACACAGAAACCTACGAGCAGTACTTC. It yields the protein CASSYTETYEQYF. Supplemented by reference TRBV7-2 and TRBJ2-7, the full variable domain reads GAGVSQSPSNKVTEKGKDVELRCDPISGHTALYWYRQSLGQGLEFLIYFQGNSAPDKSGLPSDRFSAERTGGSVSTLTIQRTQQEDSAVYLCASSYTETYEQYFGPGTRLTVT.

The chain is built from TRBV27 and TRBJ2-7; 9 bases match TRBD1. The CDR3 has 15 amino acids. Per the germline V gene, CDR1 is MNHEY and CDR2 is SMNVEV (reference sequence). After removal of 5 bases from V and 5 bases from J, the junction contained 10 bases not matched to a gene. Written as DNA, the CDR3 is TGTGCCAGCAGTCCTTCCGGGACAGGGTCCGACGAGCAGTACTTC. Translating gives CASSPSGTGSDEQYF.

This rearrangement joins TRBV6-5 to TRBJ1-5; 7 bases map to TRBD1. The germline V gene has CDR1 MNHEY and CDR2 SVGAGI. The length of the CDR3 is 15 residues. With V trimmed by 6 bases and J by 9 bases, 14 bases remained unmatched. This CDR3 is CASSSDSGGRWPQHF. The CDR3 DNA follows: TGTGCCAGCAGCTCCGATTCAGGGGGTCGGTGGCCCCAGCATTTT.

This chain uses TRBV2 with TRBJ2-1; 12 nucleotides align to TRBD2. Germline assignment: CDR1 SNHLY and CDR2 FYNNEI. The CDR3 loop spans 17 amino acids. V lost 4 bases and J lost 7; bases outside the gene matches: 11. The DNA for the CDR3 is TGTGCCAGCAGTGTTTCCTACCTAGCGGGGGGGTATAATGAGCAGTTCTTC. It is translated as CASSVSYLAGGYNEQFF.